Listed below are T cell receptor beta chains from one sample, sequenced in a study of T cell clones after liver transplantation. Sequencing was performed with immunoSEQ multiplex PCR; in TCRdb, only in-frame clones are kept and a portion is missing. Here the sample spans tens of thousands of clones, over 80% being singletons. Sequences were derived from CD4+ T cells from blood, sampled 45 to 46 months after liver transplant. All receptors come from a human patient who received a liver transplant. The graft donor may have given rise to some T cells. Each CDR3 is given with its conserved first and last residue. A D gene is named only where the DNA matches it firmly. Clone size is stated in some rows and not others, as once, few, many or a class when expanded.

TGCGCCAGCAGCCAAGAGGGGGCTCATAACTACGAGCAGTACTTC	CASSQEGAHNYEQYF	TRBV4-1	.	TRBJ2-7	.
TGTGCCAGCTGCCGGACGGGGAATGAAAAACTGTTTTTT	CASCRTGNEKLFF	TRBV6-1	.	TRBJ1-4	.
TGTGCCACCAGCCCCCGGACTGGCTACGAGCAGTACTTC	CATSPRTGYEQYF	TRBV15	.	TRBJ2-7	.
TGTGCCAGCAGTCGGGGGCCCGGGGAGCTGTTTTTT	CASSRGPGELFF	TRBV6-1	.	TRBJ2-2	.
TGTGCCAGCAGCCCCTCCTGGACAGCTCATGCAACTAATGAAAAACTGTTTTTT	CASSPSWTAHATNEKLFF	TRBV7-2	.	TRBJ1-4	.
TGTGCCAGCTCACACGCGACAGTTCAAGAGACCCAGTACTTC	CASSHATVQETQYF	TRBV18	.	TRBJ2-5	.
TGTGCCAGCTCACCAGGGGACTATGGCTACACCTTC	CASSPGDYGYTF	TRBV18	.	TRBJ1-2	.
TGTGCCAGCAGCTTTTCGGACAGGGGGTACGAGCAGTACTTC	CASSFSDRGYEQYF	TRBV7-3	TRBD1	TRBJ2-7	.
TGTGCCAGCAGCTTAGATCCGGGACCCCAGTTCTTC	CASSLDPGPQFF	TRBV11-2	.	TRBJ2-1	.
TGCGCCAGCAGCCAACTAAAGATACCTGACAGGCTTGTTGAAGCTTTCTTT	CASSQLKIPDRLVEAFF	TRBV4-1	.	TRBJ1-1	.
TGTGCCAGCGCTGGAGGGGGAAGCGTCGGTGAAAAACTGTTTTTT	CASAGGGSVGEKLFF	TRBV11-2	.	TRBJ1-4	.
TGTGCCAGCAGCTCCGCGGGGGGAGTCTCCTACAATGAGCAGTTCTTC	CASSSAGGVSYNEQFF	TRBV7-7	TRBD2	TRBJ2-1	.
TGTGCCCCTAAGATATCACTAGCGGGAGGGCCTGAGGATACGCAGTATTTT	CAPKISLAGGPEDTQYF	TRBV5-3	TRBD2	TRBJ2-3	.
TGTGCCAGCAACGTAAGGGGAAATCCAGACTTC	CASNVRGNPDF	TRBV28	.	TRBJ2-7	few
TGTGCCAGCAGTTTACTTGGCAATGAGCAGTTCTTC	CASSLLGNEQFF	TRBV28	.	TRBJ2-1	.
TGTGCCAGCAGTGCGGGACAGGGTCGGTCTAATCAGCCCCAGCATTTT	CASSAGQGRSNQPQHF	TRBV2	TRBD1	TRBJ1-5	.
TGTGCCAGCAGCGGGAGAGGGGGGCCGGGGGAAAAACTGTTTTTT	CASSGRGGPGEKLFF	TRBV11-2	.	TRBJ1-4	.
TGTGCCAGCTATTCAGGCACTGAAGCTTTCTTT	CASYSGTEAFF	TRBV6-5	.	TRBJ1-1	.
TGCGCCAGCACCCCTGGACAGGGCAACTTAAGGTATTATGGCTACACCTTC	CASTPGQGNLRYYGYTF	TRBV10-1	TRBD1	TRBJ1-2	.
TGTGCCAGCAGCATCCAGGGCTATACGCAGTATTTT	CASSIQGYTQYF	TRBV6-6	.	TRBJ2-3	.
TGTGCCAGTAGTACGGGGCTGGCAGGGAACTATGGCTACACCTTC	CASSTGLAGNYGYTF	TRBV19	.	TRBJ1-2	.
TGTGCCAGCAGCGTAGGCGTGAGCTCCTACAATGAGCAGTTCTTC	CASSVGVSSYNEQFF	TRBV9	.	TRBJ2-1	.
TGTGCCAGCTCCCCACGCGCTGACAATGAGCAGTTCTTC	CASSPRADNEQFF	TRBV18	.	TRBJ2-1	.
TGTGCCAGCAGTAAAACAGGGACCGGCAATCAGCCCCAGCATTTT	CASSKTGTGNQPQHF	TRBV27	.	TRBJ1-5	.
TGTGCCAGCAGTCGAGACAGGGCGACCTACAATGAGCAGTTCTTC	CASSRDRATYNEQFF	TRBV6-1	TRBD1	TRBJ2-1	once
TGTGCCAGCAGCCCGATATCAGGGGTCAATGAGCAGTTCTTC	CASSPISGVNEQFF	TRBV7-3	.	TRBJ2-1	.
TGTGCCAGCAGCCAACGGAGCGGGGGATCCCCCTTGTACCAAGAGACCCAGTACTTC	CASSQRSGGSPLYQETQYF	TRBV13	TRBD2	TRBJ2-5	once
TGTGCCAGTAGTGGGGACAGGGGGCAACTGAACACTGAAGCTTTCTTT	CASSGDRGQLNTEAFF	TRBV19	TRBD1	TRBJ1-1	.
TGCAGCGTTGACGCTAGCGGTAGCACAGATACGCAGTATTTT	CSVDASGSTDTQYF	TRBV29-1	TRBD2	TRBJ2-3	.
TGTGCCAGCAGCCAATGGACCGGGACTAGCGACGAGCAGTACTTC	CASSQWTGTSDEQYF	TRBV4-2	TRBD2	TRBJ2-7	.
TGTGCCAGCAATTTACAGGGCTTAAACATTCAGTACTTC	CASNLQGLNIQYF	TRBV28	.	TRBJ2-4	.
TGTGCCAGGACGAGGACGGAGGGGTCCTACGAGCAGTACTTC	CARTRTEGSYEQYF	TRBV19	.	TRBJ2-7	.
TGTGCCAGCAGCATCGGGACTAGCGGGAGGGTAGATACGCAGTATTTT	CASSIGTSGRVDTQYF	TRBV7-9	TRBD2	TRBJ2-3	.
TGTGCCAGCAGCTTTTCAGAAGGAAAGACCCAGTACTTC	CASSFSEGKTQYF	TRBV7-3	.	TRBJ2-5	once
TGTGCCAGCAGCTTGGATTCTACATATTCCTACGAGCAGTACTTC	CASSLDSTYSYEQYF	TRBV5-5	.	TRBJ2-7	.
TGTGCCAGCAGGCCTCAGGGACAAACTAATGAAAAACTGTTTTTT	CASRPQGQTNEKLFF	TRBV27	.	TRBJ1-4	.
TGCGCCAGCAGCCAAGTCTTGAGGTGGTCGGGACCGTCGTTAGCTAACTATGGCTACACCTTC	CASSQVLRWSGPSLANYGYTF	TRBV4-1	.	TRBJ1-2	.
TGTGCCAGCAGCTTAGCGGGCGGCCCAGAGACCCAGTACTTC	CASSLAGGPETQYF	TRBV7-2	.	TRBJ2-5	.
TGTGCCAGCAGCTTGGCCCCAATTAAGAACACTGAAGCTTTCTTT	CASSLAPIKNTEAFF	TRBV5-4	.	TRBJ1-1	.
TGTGCCAGCAGTACAGGGCACAATGAGCAGTTCTTC	CASSTGHNEQFF	TRBV28	.	TRBJ2-1	.
TGTGCCAGTAGTATGTGGCGGAGCTCTGGAAACACCATATATTTT	CASSMWRSSGNTIYF	TRBV19	.	TRBJ1-3	.
TGTGCCACCAGCAGAGTTGGCAGGGCCTACGAGCAGTACTTC	CATSRVGRAYEQYF	TRBV15	.	TRBJ2-7	.
TGTGCCATCAGTGAGGGACAGGAAACTAACTATGGCTACACCTTC	CAISEGQETNYGYTF	TRBV10-3	TRBD1	TRBJ1-2	.
TGTGCCAGTAGTCTAAGGGGTTTTGCAACTAATGAAAAACTGTTTTTT	CASSLRGFATNEKLFF	TRBV19	.	TRBJ1-4	.
TGTGCCAGCAGCTTAGGACTAGCAGCCTACGAGCAGTACTTC	CASSLGLAAYEQYF	TRBV11-2	TRBD2	TRBJ2-7	.
TGTGCCAGCAGTTCCTTTCGACAGCCCGGCGATGGCTACACCTTC	CASSSFRQPGDGYTF	TRBV28	.	TRBJ1-2	once
TGCGCCAGCAGCCAAAACCGGGACAGGGGAAGGAGGACCGGGGAGCTGTTTTTT	CASSQNRDRGRRTGELFF	TRBV4-3	TRBD1	TRBJ2-2	.
TGTGCCAGCTCTTTTATACAGGTTCAAGAGACCCAGTACTTC	CASSFIQVQETQYF	TRBV18	.	TRBJ2-5	.
TGTGCCAGCAGCTTCTTTGGTCTACAGGCCTCCTACAATGAGCAGTTCTTC	CASSFFGLQASYNEQFF	TRBV28	.	TRBJ2-1	.